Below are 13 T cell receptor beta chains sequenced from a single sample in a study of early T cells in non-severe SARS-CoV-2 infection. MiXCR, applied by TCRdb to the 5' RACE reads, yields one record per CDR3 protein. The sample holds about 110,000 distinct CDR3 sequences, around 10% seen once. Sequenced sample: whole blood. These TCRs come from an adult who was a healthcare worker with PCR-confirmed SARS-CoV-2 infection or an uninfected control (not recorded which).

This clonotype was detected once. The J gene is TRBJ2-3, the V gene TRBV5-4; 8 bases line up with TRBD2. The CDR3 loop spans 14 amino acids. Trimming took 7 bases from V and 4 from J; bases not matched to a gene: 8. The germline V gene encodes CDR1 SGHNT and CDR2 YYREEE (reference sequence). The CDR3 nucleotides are TGTGCCAGCGGGAGCGGGAGTTGGGCAGATACGCAGTATTTT. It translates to CASGSGSWADTQYF. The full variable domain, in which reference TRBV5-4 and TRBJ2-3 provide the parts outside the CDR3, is ETGVTQSPTHLIKTRGQQVTLRCSSQSGHNTVSWYQQALGQGPQFIFQYYREEENGRGNFPPRFSGLQFPNYSSELNVNALELDDSALYLCASGSGSWADTQYFGPGTRLTVL.

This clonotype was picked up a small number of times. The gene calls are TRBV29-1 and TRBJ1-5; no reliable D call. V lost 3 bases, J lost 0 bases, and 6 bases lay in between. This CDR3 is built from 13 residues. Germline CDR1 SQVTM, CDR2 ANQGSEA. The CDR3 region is CSVEVDSNQPQHF. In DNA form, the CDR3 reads TGCAGCGTTGAGGTAGATAGCAATCAGCCCCAGCATTTT.

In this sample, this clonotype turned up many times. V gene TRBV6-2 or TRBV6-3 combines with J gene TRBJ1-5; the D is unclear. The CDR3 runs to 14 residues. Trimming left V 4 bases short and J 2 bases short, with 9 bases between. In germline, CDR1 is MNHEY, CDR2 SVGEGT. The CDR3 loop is CASSSRTGNQPQHF. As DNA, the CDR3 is TGTGCCAGCAGTTCCCGAACGGGCAATCAGCCCCAGCATTTT.

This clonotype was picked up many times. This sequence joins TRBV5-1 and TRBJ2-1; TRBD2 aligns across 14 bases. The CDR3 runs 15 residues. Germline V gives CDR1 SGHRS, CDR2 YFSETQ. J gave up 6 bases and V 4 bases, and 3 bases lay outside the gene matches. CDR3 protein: CASSRGLAGGNEQFF. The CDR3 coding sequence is TGCGCCAGCAGCCGAGGACTAGCGGGAGGCAATGAGCAGTTCTTC.

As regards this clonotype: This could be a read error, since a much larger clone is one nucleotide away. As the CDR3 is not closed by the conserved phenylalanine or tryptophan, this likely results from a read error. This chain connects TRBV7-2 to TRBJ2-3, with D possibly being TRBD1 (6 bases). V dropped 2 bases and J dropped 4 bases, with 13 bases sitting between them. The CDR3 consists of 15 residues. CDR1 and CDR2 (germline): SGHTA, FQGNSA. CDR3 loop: CASSLLQGFSDTQYI. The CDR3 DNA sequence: TGTGCCAGCAGCTTATTACAGGGCTTCTCAGATACGCAGTATATT.

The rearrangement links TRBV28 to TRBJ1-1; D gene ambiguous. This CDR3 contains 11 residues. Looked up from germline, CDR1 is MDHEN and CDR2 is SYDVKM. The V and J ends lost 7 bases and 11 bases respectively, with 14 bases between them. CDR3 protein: CASTSGGHAFF. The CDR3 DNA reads TGTGCCAGCACCTCCGGCGGGCATGCTTTCTTT.

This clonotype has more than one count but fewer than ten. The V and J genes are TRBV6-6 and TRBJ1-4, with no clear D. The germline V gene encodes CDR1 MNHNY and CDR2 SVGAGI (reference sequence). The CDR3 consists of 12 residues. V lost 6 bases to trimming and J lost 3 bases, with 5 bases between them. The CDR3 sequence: CASSVSNEKLFF. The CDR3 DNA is TGTGCCAGCAGCGTCTCTAATGAAAAACTGTTTTTT.

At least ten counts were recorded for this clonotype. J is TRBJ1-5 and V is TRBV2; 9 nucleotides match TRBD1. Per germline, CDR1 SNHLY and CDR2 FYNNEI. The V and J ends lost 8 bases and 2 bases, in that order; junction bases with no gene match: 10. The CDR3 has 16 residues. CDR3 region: CASRDREVGGNQPQHF. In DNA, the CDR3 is TGTGCCAGCCGGGACAGGGAAGTGGGTGGCAATCAGCCCCAGCATTTT. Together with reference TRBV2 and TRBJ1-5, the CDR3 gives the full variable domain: EPEVTQTPSHQVTQMGQEVILRCVPISNHLYFYWYRQILGQKVEFLVSFYNNEISEKSEIFDDQFSVERPDGSNFTLKIRSTKLEDSAMYFCASRDREVGGNQPQHFGDGTRLSIL.

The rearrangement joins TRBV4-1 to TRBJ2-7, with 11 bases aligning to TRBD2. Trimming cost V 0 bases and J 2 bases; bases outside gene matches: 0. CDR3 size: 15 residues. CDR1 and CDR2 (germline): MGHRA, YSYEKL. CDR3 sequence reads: CASSQDSGRAYEQYF. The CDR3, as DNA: TGCGCCAGCAGCCAAGATAGCGGGAGGGCCTACGAGCAGTACTTC.

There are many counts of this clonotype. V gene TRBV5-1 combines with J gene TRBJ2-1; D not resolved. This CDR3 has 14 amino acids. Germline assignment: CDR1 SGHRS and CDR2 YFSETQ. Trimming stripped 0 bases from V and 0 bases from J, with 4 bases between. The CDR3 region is CASSLDSSYNEQFF. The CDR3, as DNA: TGCGCCAGCAGCTTGGACAGCTCCTACAATGAGCAGTTCTTC.

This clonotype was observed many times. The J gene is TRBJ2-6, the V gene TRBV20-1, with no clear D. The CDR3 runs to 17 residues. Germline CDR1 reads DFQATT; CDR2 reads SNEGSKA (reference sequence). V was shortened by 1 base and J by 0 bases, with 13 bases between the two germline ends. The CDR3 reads CSARVSERFSGANVLTF. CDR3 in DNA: TGCAGTGCTAGAGTATCTGAGCGTTTCTCTGGGGCCAACGTCCTGACTTTC.

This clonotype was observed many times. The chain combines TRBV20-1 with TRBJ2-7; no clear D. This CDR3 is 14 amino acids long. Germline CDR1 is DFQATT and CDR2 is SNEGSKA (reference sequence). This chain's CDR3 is CPTLVGFPHYEQYF. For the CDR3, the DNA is TGCCCTACCCTTGTTGGCTTTCCCCACTACGAGCAGTACTTC.

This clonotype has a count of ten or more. CDR3 amino acids: CASSPETPLAGDTDTQYF. DNA of the CDR3: TGTGCCAGCAGCCCCGAAACCCCACTAGCGGGGGACACAGATACGCAGTATTTT. The genes are TRBV11-2 and TRBJ2-3; TRBD2 aligns across 11 bases. Trimming took 5 bases from V and 2 from J; bases not matched to a gene: 12. The V gene's germline CDR1 is SGHAT and CDR2 FQNNGV. The CDR3 extends over 18 amino acids.